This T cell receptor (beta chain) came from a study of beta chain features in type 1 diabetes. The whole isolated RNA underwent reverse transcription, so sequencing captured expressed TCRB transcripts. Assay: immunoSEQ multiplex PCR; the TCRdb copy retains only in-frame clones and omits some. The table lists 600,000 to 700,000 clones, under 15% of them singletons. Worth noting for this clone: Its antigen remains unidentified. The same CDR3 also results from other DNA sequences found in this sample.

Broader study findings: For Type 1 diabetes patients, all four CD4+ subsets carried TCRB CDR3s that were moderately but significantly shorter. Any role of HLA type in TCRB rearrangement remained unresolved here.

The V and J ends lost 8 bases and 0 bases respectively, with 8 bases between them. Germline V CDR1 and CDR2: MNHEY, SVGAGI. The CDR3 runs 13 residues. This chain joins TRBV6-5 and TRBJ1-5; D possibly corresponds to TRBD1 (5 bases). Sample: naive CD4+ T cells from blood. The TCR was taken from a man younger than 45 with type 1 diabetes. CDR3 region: CASGRVSNQPQHF. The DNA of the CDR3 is TGTGCCAGCGGCAGGGTTAGCAATCAGCCCCAGCATTTT.